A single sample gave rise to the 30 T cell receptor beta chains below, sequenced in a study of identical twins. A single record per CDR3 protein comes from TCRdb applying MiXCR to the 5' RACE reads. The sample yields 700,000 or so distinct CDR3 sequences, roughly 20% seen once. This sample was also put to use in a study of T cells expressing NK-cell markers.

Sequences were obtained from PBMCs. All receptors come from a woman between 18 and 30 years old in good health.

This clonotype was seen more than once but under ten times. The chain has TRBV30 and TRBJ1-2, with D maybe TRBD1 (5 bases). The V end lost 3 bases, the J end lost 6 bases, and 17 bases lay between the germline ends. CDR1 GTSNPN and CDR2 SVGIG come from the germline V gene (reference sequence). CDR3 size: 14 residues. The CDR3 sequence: CAWRSWSAGHGYTF. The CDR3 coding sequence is TGTGCCTGGAGAAGTTGGTCCGCGGGGCATGGCTACACCTTC.

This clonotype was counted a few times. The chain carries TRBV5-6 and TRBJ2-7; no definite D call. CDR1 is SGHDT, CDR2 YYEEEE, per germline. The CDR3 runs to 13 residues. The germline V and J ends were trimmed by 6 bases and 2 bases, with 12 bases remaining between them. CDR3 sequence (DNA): TGTGCCAGCACCCCAGGAGCCACCTACGAGCAGTACTTC. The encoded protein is CASTPGATYEQYF.

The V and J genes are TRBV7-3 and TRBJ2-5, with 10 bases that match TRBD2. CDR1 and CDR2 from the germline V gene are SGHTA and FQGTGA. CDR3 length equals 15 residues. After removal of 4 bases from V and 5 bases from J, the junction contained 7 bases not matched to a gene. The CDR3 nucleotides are TGTGCCAGCAGCTCAAGAGCGGGGGGGCTGGAGACCCAGTACTTC. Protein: CASSSRAGGLETQYF.

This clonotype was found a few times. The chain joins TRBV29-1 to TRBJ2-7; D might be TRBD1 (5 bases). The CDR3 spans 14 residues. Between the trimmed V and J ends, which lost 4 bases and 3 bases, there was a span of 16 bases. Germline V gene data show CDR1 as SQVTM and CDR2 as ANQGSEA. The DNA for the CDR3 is TGCAGCGTTGTAGGGGCAGCGTCGCTCTACGAGCAGTACTTC. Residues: CSVVGAASLYEQYF.

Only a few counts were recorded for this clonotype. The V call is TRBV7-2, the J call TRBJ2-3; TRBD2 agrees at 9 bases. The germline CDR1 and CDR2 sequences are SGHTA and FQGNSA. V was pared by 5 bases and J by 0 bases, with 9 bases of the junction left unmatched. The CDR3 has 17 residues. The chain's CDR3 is CASSRLLAGFSTDTQYF. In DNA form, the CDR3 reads TGTGCCAGCAGCCGACTTCTAGCGGGGTTTAGCACAGATACGCAGTATTTT.

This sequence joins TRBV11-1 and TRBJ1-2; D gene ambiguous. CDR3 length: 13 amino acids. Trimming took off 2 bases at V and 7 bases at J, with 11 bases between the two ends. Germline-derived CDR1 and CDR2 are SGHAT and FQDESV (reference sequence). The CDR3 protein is CASSLSGDLGYTF. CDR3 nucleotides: TGTGCCAGCAGCTTATCGGGCGATCTTGGCTACACCTTC.

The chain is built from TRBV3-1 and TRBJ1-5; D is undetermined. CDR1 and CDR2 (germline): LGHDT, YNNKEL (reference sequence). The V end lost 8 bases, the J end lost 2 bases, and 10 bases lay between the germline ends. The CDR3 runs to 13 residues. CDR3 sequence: CASGGLGNQPQHF. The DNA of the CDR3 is TGTGCCAGCGGAGGTTTGGGCAATCAGCCCCAGCATTTT.

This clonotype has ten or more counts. Written as DNA, the CDR3 is TGTGCCAGCATTCCCATAGCGGGGGGCGGGGAGACCCAGTACTTC. Translation: CASIPIAGGGETQYF. The genes are TRBV6-1 and TRBJ2-5; TRBD2 matches 10 bases. Trimming at V came to 7 bases and at J to 5 bases, leaving 10 bases not matched to a gene. The CDR3 extends over 15 amino acids. CDR1 and CDR2 from the germline V gene are MNHNS and SASEGT.

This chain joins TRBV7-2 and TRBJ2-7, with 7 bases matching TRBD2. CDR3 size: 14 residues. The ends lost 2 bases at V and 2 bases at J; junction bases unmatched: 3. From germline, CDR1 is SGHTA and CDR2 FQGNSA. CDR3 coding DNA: TGTGCCAGCAGCTTATTCCTAGCGGCCTACGAGCAGTACTTC. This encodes CASSLFLAAYEQYF.

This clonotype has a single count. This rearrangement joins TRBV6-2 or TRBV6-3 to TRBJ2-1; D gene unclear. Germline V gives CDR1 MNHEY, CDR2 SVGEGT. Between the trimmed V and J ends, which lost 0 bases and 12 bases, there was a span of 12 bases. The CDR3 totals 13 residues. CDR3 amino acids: CASSYSRLVGQFF. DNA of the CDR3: TGTGCCAGCAGTTACTCCAGGCTAGTGGGGCAGTTCTTC.

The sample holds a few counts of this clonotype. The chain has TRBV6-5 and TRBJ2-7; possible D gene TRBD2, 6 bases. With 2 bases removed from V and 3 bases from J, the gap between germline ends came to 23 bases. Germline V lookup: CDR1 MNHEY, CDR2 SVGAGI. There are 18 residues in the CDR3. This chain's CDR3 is CASSYGTLFSRGNYEQYF. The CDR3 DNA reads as TGTGCCAGCAGTTACGGGACCCTTTTTTCCCGGGGGAACTACGAGCAGTACTTC.

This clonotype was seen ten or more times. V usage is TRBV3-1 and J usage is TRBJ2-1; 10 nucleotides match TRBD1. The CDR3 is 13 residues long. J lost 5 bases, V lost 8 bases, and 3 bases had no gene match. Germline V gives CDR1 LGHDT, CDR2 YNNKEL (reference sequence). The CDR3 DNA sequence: TGTGCCAGCGGGGACAGGGGCCACAATGAGCAGTTCTTC. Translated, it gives CASGDRGHNEQFF.

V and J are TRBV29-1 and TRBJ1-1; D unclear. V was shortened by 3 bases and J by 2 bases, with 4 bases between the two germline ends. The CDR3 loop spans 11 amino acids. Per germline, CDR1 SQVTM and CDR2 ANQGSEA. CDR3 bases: TGCAGCGTTGAGCATAACACTGAAGCTTTCTTT. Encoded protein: CSVEHNTEAFF.

In DNA, the CDR3 is TGTGCCAGCAGCGATGAAAGGACCCAGCTTACCGGGGAGCTGTTTTTT. Protein sequence: CASSDERTQLTGELFF. The chain links TRBV9 to TRBJ2-2; D call uncertain. The CDR3 totals 16 residues. Germline V CDR1 and CDR2: SGDLS, YYNGEE. Between the trimmed V and J ends, which lost 3 bases and 5 bases, there was a span of 17 bases.

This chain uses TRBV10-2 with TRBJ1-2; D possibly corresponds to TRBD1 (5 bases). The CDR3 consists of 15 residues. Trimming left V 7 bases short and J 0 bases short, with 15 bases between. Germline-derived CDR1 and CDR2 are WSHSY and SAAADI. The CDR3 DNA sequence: TGCGCCAGCACGATGGGGCAGAACCCTAACTATGGCTACACCTTC. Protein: CASTMGQNPNYGYTF.

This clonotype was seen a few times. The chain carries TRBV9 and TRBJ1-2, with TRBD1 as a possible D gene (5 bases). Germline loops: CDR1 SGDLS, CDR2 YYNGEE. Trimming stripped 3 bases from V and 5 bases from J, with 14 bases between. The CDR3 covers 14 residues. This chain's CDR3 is CASSAGLGVYGYTF. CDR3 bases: TGTGCCAGCAGCGCAGGGCTAGGTGTGTATGGCTACACCTTC.

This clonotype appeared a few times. The CDR3 region is CASSEGQGVYEQYF. The DNA for the CDR3 is TGTGCCAGCAGCGAGGGACAGGGAGTATACGAGCAGTACTTC. This sequence joins TRBV9 and TRBJ2-7, with TRBD1 matching 9 bases. Germline-derived CDR1 and CDR2 are SGDLS and YYNGEE. The CDR3 runs to 14 residues. The junction had 5 bases not matched to a gene; V was cut back by 3 bases and J by 4 bases.

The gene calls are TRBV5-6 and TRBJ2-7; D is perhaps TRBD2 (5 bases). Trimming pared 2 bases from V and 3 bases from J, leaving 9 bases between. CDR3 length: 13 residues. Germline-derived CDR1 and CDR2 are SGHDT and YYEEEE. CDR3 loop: CASSFGILYEQYF. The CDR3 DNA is TGTGCCAGCAGCTTCGGGATCCTCTACGAGCAGTACTTC.

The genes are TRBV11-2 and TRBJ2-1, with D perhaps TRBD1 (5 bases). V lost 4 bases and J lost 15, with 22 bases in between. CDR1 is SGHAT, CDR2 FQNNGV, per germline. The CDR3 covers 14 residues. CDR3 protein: CASSSFRGHQGRFF. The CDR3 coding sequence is TGTGCCAGCAGCTCGTTCCGAGGACACCAAGGGCGGTTCTTC.

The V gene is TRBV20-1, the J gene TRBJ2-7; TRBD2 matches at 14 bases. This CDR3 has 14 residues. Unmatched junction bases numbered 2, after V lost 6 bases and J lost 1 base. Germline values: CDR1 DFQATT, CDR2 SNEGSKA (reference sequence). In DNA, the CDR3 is TGCAGTGCGGGACTAGCGGGGGTGTCCTACGAGCAGTACTTC. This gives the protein CSAGLAGVSYEQYF.

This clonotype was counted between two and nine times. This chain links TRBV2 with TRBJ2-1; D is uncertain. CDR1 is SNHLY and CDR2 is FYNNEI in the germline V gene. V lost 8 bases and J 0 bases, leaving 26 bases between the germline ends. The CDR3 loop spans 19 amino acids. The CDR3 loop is CASGVSQDKADTSYNEQFF. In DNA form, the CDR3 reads TGTGCCAGCGGGGTTAGCCAGGATAAAGCTGATACCTCCTACAATGAGCAGTTCTTC.

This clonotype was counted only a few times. CDR3: CSARRTGTLEQYF. DNA for the CDR3: TGCAGTGCGCGTCGGACAGGGACCTTAGAGCAGTACTTC. The gene calls are TRBV20-1 and TRBJ2-7; TRBD1 agrees at 8 bases. V was clipped by 6 bases and J by 7 bases; unmatched bases: 11. CDR1 and CDR2 from the germline V gene are DFQATT and SNEGSKA (reference sequence). The CDR3 loop spans 13 amino acids.

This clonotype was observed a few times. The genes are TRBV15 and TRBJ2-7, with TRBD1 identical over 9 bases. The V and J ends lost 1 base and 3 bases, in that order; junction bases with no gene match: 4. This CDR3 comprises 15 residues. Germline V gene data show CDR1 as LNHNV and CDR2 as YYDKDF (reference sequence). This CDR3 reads CATSRGWTGVYEQYF. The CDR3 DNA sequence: TGTGCCACCAGCAGAGGTTGGACAGGGGTCTACGAGCAGTACTTC.

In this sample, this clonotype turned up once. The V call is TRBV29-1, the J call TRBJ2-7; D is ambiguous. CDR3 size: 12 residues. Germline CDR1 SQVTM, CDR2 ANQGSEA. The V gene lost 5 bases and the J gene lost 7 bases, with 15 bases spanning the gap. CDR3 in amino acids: CSVWLGWSEQYF. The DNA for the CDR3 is TGCAGCGTTTGGTTAGGGTGGTCGGAGCAGTACTTC.

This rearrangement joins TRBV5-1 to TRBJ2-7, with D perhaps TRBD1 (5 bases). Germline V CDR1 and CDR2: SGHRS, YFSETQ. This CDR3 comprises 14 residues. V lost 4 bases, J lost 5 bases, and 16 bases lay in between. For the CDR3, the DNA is TGCGCCAGCAGCGTGTTCTGGGCACAGGACGAGCAGTACTTC. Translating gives CASSVFWAQDEQYF.

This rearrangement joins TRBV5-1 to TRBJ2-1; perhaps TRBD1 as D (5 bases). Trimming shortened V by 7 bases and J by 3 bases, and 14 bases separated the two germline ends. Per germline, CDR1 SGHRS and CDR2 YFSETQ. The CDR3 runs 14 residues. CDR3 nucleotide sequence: TGCGCCAGCGGAGATATGGGGCTCTACAATGAGCAGTTCTTC. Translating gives CASGDMGLYNEQFF.

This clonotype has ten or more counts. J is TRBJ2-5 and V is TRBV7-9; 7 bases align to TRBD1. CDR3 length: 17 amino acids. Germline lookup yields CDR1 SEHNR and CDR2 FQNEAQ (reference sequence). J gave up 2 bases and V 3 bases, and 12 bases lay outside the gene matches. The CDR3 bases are TGTGCCAGCAGCTTCGGGGCTGGGTGGGACAGTCAAGAGACCCAGTACTTC. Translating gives CASSFGAGWDSQETQYF.

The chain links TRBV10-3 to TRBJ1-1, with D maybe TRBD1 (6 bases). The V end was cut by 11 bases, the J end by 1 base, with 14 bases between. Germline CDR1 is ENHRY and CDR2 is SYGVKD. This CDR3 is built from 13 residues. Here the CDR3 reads CAAGGHGNTEAFF. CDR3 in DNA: TGTGCCGCCGGGGGGCACGGGAACACTGAAGCTTTCTTT.

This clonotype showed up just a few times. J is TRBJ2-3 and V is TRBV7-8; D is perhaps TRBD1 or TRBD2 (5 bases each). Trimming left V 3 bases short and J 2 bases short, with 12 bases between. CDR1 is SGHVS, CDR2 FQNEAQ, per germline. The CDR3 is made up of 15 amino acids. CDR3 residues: CASSLSGAITDTQYF. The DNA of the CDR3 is TGTGCCAGCAGCTTGTCCGGGGCAATCACAGATACGCAGTATTTT.

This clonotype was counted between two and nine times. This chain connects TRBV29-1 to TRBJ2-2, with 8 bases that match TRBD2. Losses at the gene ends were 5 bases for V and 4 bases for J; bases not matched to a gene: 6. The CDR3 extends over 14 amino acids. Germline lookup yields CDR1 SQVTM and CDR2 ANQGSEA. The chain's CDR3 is CSVLGGESTGELFF. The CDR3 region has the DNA TGCAGCGTTCTCGGGGGGGAAAGCACCGGGGAGCTGTTTTTT.